This paragraph reports one T cell receptor (beta chain). CDR1 is LNHDA and CDR2 is SQIVND in the germline V gene (reference sequence). The CDR3 has 12 residues. V lost 7 bases and J lost 4, with 10 bases in between. Specified treatment: randomized to nivolumab then ipilimumab (arm A) or the reverse (arm B). DNA-damaging chemotherapy had not been given to any patient beforehand. PBMC sorting kept live CD3+CD8+ cells without CD19 or CD56. The sample belongs to a study of sequential checkpoint blockade in melanoma. Overall study context: First-line arms were nivolumab then ipilimumab, or the reverse, randomized 1:1. After both sequences, patients received maintenance nivolumab.

The table came from immunoSEQ multiplex PCR; TCRdb's copy has only in-frame clones and leaves some out. The table includes some 17,000 clones, roughly 69% detected once. The chain is built from TRBV19 and TRBJ1-1; a possible D gene is TRBD1 (6 bases). The material sequenced was CD8+ T cells sorted from blood (inferred from file names), taken from a patient given nivolumab and ipilimumab in sequence. The receptor's source is a human donor with melanoma. The CDR3 loop is CASTDRPTEAFF. The DNA of the CDR3 is TGTGCCAGTACTGACAGGCCCACTGAAGCTTTCTTT.